The 20 T cell receptor beta chains presented below share a single source sample, sequenced in a study of patients and donors after allogeneic stem cell transplantation. MiXCR was run by TCRdb on the RT-PCR reads, yielding one entry per CDR3 protein. The data contain tens of thousands of distinct CDR3 sequences, around 40% of them singletons. Input material: blood, either unsorted or a sorted T cell fraction (not recorded which). These receptors all stem from a human donor who was either an allogeneic HSCT recipient or a stem cell or donor lymphocyte infusion donor (not recorded which). It is not recorded whose cells these are; they may come from a transplant donor.

The V and J genes are TRBV7-8 and TRBJ1-1; tentative D call: TRBD1 (6 bases). The CDR3 has 14 amino acids. V lost 1 base and J lost 6, with 12 bases in between. The germline CDR1 and CDR2 sequences are SGHVS and FQNEAQ. CDR3 sequence: CASSLGRGRPEAFF. In DNA, the CDR3 is TGTGCCAGCAGCTTAGGCAGGGGCCGGCCTGAAGCTTTCTTT.

The chain joins TRBV5-8 to TRBJ1-2; D is unclear. The germline V and J ends were trimmed by 4 bases and 10 bases, with 11 bases remaining between them. Looked up from germline, CDR1 is SGHTS and CDR2 is YDEGEE. The CDR3 spans 11 residues. The CDR3 bases are TGTGCCAGCAGCATACAAAGTGCCTACACCTTC. Amino acid sequence: CASSIQSAYTF.

The genes are TRBV7-3 and TRBJ2-2; a weak D match, TRBD2 (6 bases). Trimming cost V 5 bases and J 0 bases, with 16 bases left between them. Germline V gene lookup returns CDR1 SGHTA and CDR2 FQGTGA. This CDR3 is built from 17 residues. The CDR3: CASSPRVGSPNTGELFF. The CDR3 region has the DNA TGTGCCAGCAGCCCACGGGTCGGGAGCCCGAACACCGGGGAGCTGTTTTTT. Using reference TRBV7-3 and TRBJ2-2 for the parts outside the CDR3, the full variable domain is GAGVSQTPSNKVTEKGKYVELRCDPISGHTALYWYRQSLGQGPEFLIYFQGTGAADDSGLPNDRFFAVRPEGSVSTLKIQRTERGDSAVYLCASSPRVGSPNTGELFFGEGSRLTVL.

This clonotype was observed a handful of times. The rearrangement links TRBV6-1 to TRBJ1-1; maybe TRBD1 (5 bases). V dropped 8 bases and J dropped 5 bases, with 9 bases sitting between them. The CDR3 extends over 11 amino acids. Germline-derived CDR1 and CDR2 are MNHNS and SASEGT. The chain's CDR3 is CASGGYTEAFF. The CDR3 DNA follows: TGTGCCAGCGGGGGTTATACTGAAGCTTTCTTT.

The sample holds a few counts of this clonotype. The rearrangement joins TRBV10-3 to TRBJ1-2; a weak D match, TRBD1 (5 bases). The CDR3 consists of 13 residues. V was trimmed by 8 bases and J by 6 bases, leaving 16 bases between them. CDR1 ENHRY and CDR2 SYGVKD come from the germline V gene. DNA for the CDR3: TGTGCCATCCTCCCCGGGGGAGGAGATGGCTACACCTTC. Translation gives CAILPGGGDGYTF.

This clonotype was observed once. The rearrangement links TRBV27 to TRBJ1-2, with 7 bases fitting TRBD1. The V gene end was trimmed by 5 bases and the J gene end by 1 base; junction bases not matched to a gene: 4. Germline V gene sequence: CDR1 MNHEY, CDR2 SMNVEV (reference sequence). This CDR3 is built from 14 residues. CDR3 sequence (DNA): TGTGCCAGCAGTAAGGGGGACAGTAACTATGGCTACACCTTC. Its translation: CASSKGDSNYGYTF.

This clonotype was detected only once. V gene TRBV15 combines with J gene TRBJ2-1, with D unclear. CDR1 and CDR2 (germline): LNHNV, YYDKDF (reference sequence). V was trimmed by 5 bases and J by 4 bases, leaving 6 bases between them. This CDR3 has 12 amino acids. The CDR3 sequence is CATSGVYNEQFF. The CDR3 DNA is TGTGCCACCAGCGGGGTATACAATGAGCAGTTCTTC.

This clonotype was found a few times. This chain connects TRBV5-1 to TRBJ2-2; TRBD2 matches at 13 bases. CDR1 and CDR2 (germline): SGHRS, YFSETQ. V shed 6 bases and J 7 bases; nucleotides not matched to a gene: 6. This CDR3 is 15 amino acids long. CDR3 in amino acids: CASTKTSGRSGELFF. The CDR3 coding sequence is TGCGCCAGCACGAAGACTAGCGGGAGGAGCGGGGAGCTGTTTTTT.

The rearrangement links TRBV20-1 to TRBJ1-1; no reliable D call. Deletions cut 0 bases from V and 0 bases from J, with 20 bases between. CDR1 is DFQATT and CDR2 is SNEGSKA in the germline V gene (reference sequence). CDR3 size: 18 residues. CDR3 DNA sequence: TGCAGTGCTAGAGATTATCTACAGACCTCTTCCATGAACACTGAAGCTTTCTTT. Its protein is CSARDYLQTSSMNTEAFF.

This clonotype turned up a few times. The chain recombines TRBV7-9 with TRBJ1-2; no firm D call. V lost 5 bases to trimming and J lost 2 bases, with 15 bases between them. The CDR3 consists of 15 residues. Per the germline V gene, CDR1 is SEHNR and CDR2 is FQNEAQ (reference sequence). The CDR3 DNA follows: TGTGCCAGCAGCACAGACCCGGTTGAGAACTATGGCTACACCTTC. Protein: CASSTDPVENYGYTF.

This clonotype was counted a few times. This chain connects TRBV7-6 to TRBJ1-6; tentatively, D is TRBD1 (5 bases). Germline loops: CDR1 SGHVS, CDR2 FNYEAQ. The length of the CDR3 is 13 residues. Trimming pared 2 bases from V and 8 bases from J, leaving 7 bases between. The CDR3 bases are TGTGCCAGCAGCTTACGGGGACATTCACCCCTCCACTTT. Residues: CASSLRGHSPLHF.

V gene TRBV14 combines with J gene TRBJ2-1; 7 positions agree with TRBD1. This CDR3 is built from 14 residues. Trimming cost V 3 bases and J 5 bases; bases outside gene matches: 4. The germline gives CDR1 SGHDN, CDR2 FVKESK. DNA for the CDR3: TGTGCCAGCAGCCAGATAACAGGGGACAATGAGCAGTTCTTC. This gives the protein CASSQITGDNEQFF.

The V gene is TRBV7-2, the J gene TRBJ1-1; D may be TRBD1 (6 bases). Trimming removed 5 bases at V and 3 bases at J, with 10 bases between. Germline V gene lookup returns CDR1 SGHTA and CDR2 FQGNSA. This CDR3 has 13 amino acids. CDR3 protein: CASSRNRDTEAFF. Here the CDR3 DNA reads TGTGCCAGCAGCCGAAACAGGGACACTGAAGCTTTCTTT.

The V and J genes are TRBV5-5 and TRBJ1-2; D gene uncertain. This CDR3 is 12 amino acids long. The germline V gene encodes CDR1 SGHKS and CDR2 YYEKEE (reference sequence). Trimming stripped 2 bases from V and 8 bases from J, with 10 bases between. CDR3 sequence reads: CASSFGDIGYTF. The CDR3 DNA follows: TGTGCCAGCAGCTTTGGGGATATAGGCTACACCTTC. The complete variable domain, with remaining parts taken from reference TRBV5-5 and TRBJ1-2, reads DAGVTQSPTHLIKTRGQQVTLRCSPISGHKSVSWYQQVLGQGPQFIFQYYEKEERGRGNFPDRFSARQFPNYSSELNVNALLLGDSALYLCASSFGDIGYTFGSGTRLTVV.

This clonotype turned up a few times. The chain is built from TRBV11-2 and TRBJ2-1; D ambiguous. CDR1 is SGHAT and CDR2 is FQNNGV in the germline V gene. The CDR3 has 9 residues. The CDR3 DNA follows: TGTGCAGCCGGGAATGAGCAGTTCTTC. Its protein is CAAGNEQFF.

V and J are TRBV11-2 and TRBJ2-1; D ambiguous. Trimming cost V 2 bases and J 6 bases, with 5 bases left between them. CDR1 SGHAT and CDR2 FQNNGV come from the germline V gene. There are 12 residues in the CDR3. Here the CDR3 DNA reads TGTGCCAGCAGCTTAATGGGCAATGAGCAGTTCTTC. Translated, it gives CASSLMGNEQFF.

This clonotype occurred a few times. This chain joins TRBV20-1 and TRBJ2-1; D possibly corresponds to TRBD1 (8 bases). Germline CDR1 and CDR2: DFQATT and SNEGSKA (reference sequence). Trimming pared 1 base from V and 1 base from J, leaving 20 bases between. The CDR3 loop spans 18 amino acids. CDR3 residues: CSARVLTGEGISYNEQFF. In DNA form, the CDR3 reads TGCAGTGCTAGAGTTCTGACAGGGGAGGGGATATCCTACAATGAGCAGTTCTTC.

V gene TRBV27 combines with J gene TRBJ2-7, with a possible D match to TRBD2 (5 bases). The CDR3 extends over 14 amino acids. The V gene lost 3 bases and the J gene lost 0 bases, with 9 bases spanning the gap. Germline CDR1 is MNHEY and CDR2 is SMNVEV (reference sequence). The CDR3 loop is CASSFSGISYEQYF. The CDR3, as DNA: TGTGCCAGCAGTTTCTCGGGGATCTCCTACGAGCAGTACTTC.

J is TRBJ1-1 and V is TRBV7-9; 7 bases map to TRBD1. The germline CDR1 and CDR2 sequences are SEHNR and FQNEAQ (reference sequence). The CDR3 sequence is 13 residues long. The junction had 4 bases not matched to a gene; V was cut back by 0 bases and J by 9 bases. The CDR3 here is CASSLAEGAKAFF. CDR3 nucleotides: TGTGCCAGCAGCTTAGCGGAGGGGGCGAAAGCTTTCTTT.

The V and J genes are TRBV18 and TRBJ1-5; D gene uncertain. Germline CDR1 and CDR2: KGHSH and LQKENI. Trimming pared 3 bases from V and 1 base from J, leaving 13 bases between. The CDR3 length is 16 residues. Here the CDR3 reads CASSPFRLGSNQPQHF. The CDR3 DNA follows: TGTGCCAGCTCACCTTTTCGCCTGGGGAGCAATCAGCCCCAGCATTTT.